This T cell receptor (beta chain) was recorded in a study of low-dose radiotherapy and immunotherapy resistance in tumors. For the study at large: Cohort 1 got 0.5 Gy per fraction every 2 weeks, 6.5 Gy in total. On an every-two-weeks schedule, patients received intravenous nivolumab 240 mg, along with ipilimumab 1 mg/kg every six weeks.

Documented time point: after trial treatment. Stated treatment: LDRT plus nivolumab, ipilimumab, low-dose cyclophosphamide and aspirin (RACIN trial). Donors, who were enrolled in a single-arm phase I dose-escalation trial, received nivolumab, ipilimumab, aspirin, low-dose cyclophosphamide and low-dose radiotherapy. Turning to this clonotype: A far larger clone is one nucleotide away, so this likely arose from a read error.

V was clipped by 8 bases and J by 7 bases, with 24 bases between them. CDR3 length equals 15 residues. Both TCRalpha and TCRbeta chains were reverse transcribed with V-gene-specific primers. A constant-region primer paired with the V-primer adapter amplified TCRs over approximately 18 PCR cycles. MiXCR, applied by TCRdb to the reads, yields one record per CDR3 protein. The profile shows about 100,000 distinct CDR3 sequences, less than 25% of them singletons. V is TRBV12-3 or TRBV12-4 and J is TRBJ2-7, with TRBD1 as a possible D gene (6 bases). The sample consisted of PBMCs, taken after low-dose radiotherapy plus immunotherapy. The receptor was derived from a male donor with prostate cancer. CDR3 DNA: TGTGCCAGCGGCACTATCAGGGGCTCCTACAATGAGCAGTACTTC. It is translated as CASGTIRGSYNEQYF.